This is a list of T cell receptor beta chains from one sample in a study of T cells after yellow fever vaccination. A single record per CDR3 protein comes from TCRdb applying MiXCR to the 5' RACE reads. The repertoire includes roughly 310,000 distinct CDR3 sequences, roughly 4% of them detected once, and 23% sits in the top ten. The specimen was PBMCs, collected on the day of the yellow fever booster vaccination. These receptors all come from a man aged 18-30 years who received the YFV17D yellow fever vaccine. Both conserved end residues are trimmed from each CDR3.

v_gene,len,CDR3aa
TRBV5-1,14,ASSFFSRGTQETQY
TRBV5-1,12,ASSKGQPQETQY
TRBV12-3/TRBV12-4,14,ASSPLAGGNTGELF
TRBV7-9,12,ASSPGQGAGELF
TRBV5-1,11,ASSTGQQETQY
TRBV5-1,13,ASSPPASRYNEQF
TRBV12-3/TRBV12-4,11,ASTVDPLETQY
TRBV7-6,12,ASTDLTRGEKLF
TRBV9,14,ASSVGSGGPSYEQY
TRBV4-3,12,ASSQAWGYTEAF
TRBV20-1,11,SARTSGTYEQY
TRBV4-3,13,ASSQGILGRTEAF
TRBV7-7,14,ASSPSVAGGPDTQY
TRBV5-4,14,ASSLEGRGTKNIQY
TRBV5-6,12,ASSLVTHGNEQF
TRBV6-2/TRBV6-3,12,ASSYQQGAYEQY
TRBV5-5,13,ASSPGQGLTDTQY
TRBV9,15,ASSVRQGPGISYGYT
TRBV7-8,15,ASSLGNYRVKGNTIY
TRBV19,13,ATAGSSGRRDTQY
TRBV7-6,11,ASSPGAPETQY
TRBV4-3,12,ASSQEFLNYGYT
TRBV5-1,10,ARSAGLGEAF
TRBV5-1,14,ASSFIRGPWTGELF
TRBV18,13,ASSMNSRDSYGYT
TRBV2,9,ASSLDQPQH
TRBV6-5,11,ATTGTGSYEQY
TRBV12-5,12,ASGLGETGGEAF
TRBV20-1,9,SAGNPTEQF
TRBV7-2,14,ASSFPAGQAEETQY
TRBV12-5,15,ASGLASGSFSLGGYT
TRBV5-1,15,ASSLFTSGANTGELF
TRBV4-1,16,ASSRRSDRADNHYGYT
TRBV9,13,ASSVAGVNTDTQY
TRBV12-3/TRBV12-4,11,ASSLLSPYEQY
TRBV12-3/TRBV12-4,11,ASSQTGFYGYT
TRBV27,13,ASSLTASGANVLT
TRBV29-1,11,SVGDRVLREQF
TRBV7-3,13,ASSFYLGGDTEAF
TRBV12-3/TRBV12-4,13,ASSVEGSGANVLT
TRBV20-1,10,SATPGALGYT
TRBV4-1,9,ASRGVNIQY
TRBV5-4,11,ASSLDSGGPQH
TRBV20-1,12,SALGAERTDTQY
TRBV7-2,11,ASSLGTGGEAF
TRBV14,12,ASSRQGSTDTQY
TRBV7-8,13,ASRGWRGGGWEQY
TRBV6-5,12,ASSYRWGNQPQH